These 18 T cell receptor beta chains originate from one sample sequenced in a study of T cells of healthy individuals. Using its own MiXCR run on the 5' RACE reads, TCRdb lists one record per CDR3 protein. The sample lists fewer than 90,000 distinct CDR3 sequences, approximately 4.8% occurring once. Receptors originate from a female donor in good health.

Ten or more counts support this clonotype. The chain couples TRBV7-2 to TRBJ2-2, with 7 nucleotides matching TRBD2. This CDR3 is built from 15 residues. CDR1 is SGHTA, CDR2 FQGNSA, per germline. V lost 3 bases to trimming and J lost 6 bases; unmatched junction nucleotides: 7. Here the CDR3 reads CASSFAQGGAGELFF. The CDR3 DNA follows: TGTGCCAGCAGCTTCGCGCAGGGAGGGGCCGGGGAGCTGTTTTTT. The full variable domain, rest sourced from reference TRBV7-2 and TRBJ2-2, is GAGVSQSPSNKVTEKGKDVELRCDPISGHTALYWYRQSLGQGLEFLIYFQGNSAPDKSGLPSDRFSAERTGGSVSTLTIQRTQQEDSAVYLCASSFAQGGAGELFFGEGSRLTVL.

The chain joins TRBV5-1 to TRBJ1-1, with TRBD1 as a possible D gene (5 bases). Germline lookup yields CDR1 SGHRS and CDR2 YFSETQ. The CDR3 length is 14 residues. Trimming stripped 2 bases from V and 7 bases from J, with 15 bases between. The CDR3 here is CASSFRGVQVEAFF. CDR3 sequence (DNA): TGCGCCAGCAGCTTCCGGGGCGTTCAGGTTGAAGCTTTCTTT.

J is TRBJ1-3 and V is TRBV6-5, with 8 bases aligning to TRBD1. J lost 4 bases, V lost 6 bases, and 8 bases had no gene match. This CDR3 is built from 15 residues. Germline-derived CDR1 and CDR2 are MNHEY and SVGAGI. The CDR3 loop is CASSPDRARGNTIYF. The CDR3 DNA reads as TGTGCCAGCAGCCCGGACAGGGCCCGAGGAAACACCATATATTTT.

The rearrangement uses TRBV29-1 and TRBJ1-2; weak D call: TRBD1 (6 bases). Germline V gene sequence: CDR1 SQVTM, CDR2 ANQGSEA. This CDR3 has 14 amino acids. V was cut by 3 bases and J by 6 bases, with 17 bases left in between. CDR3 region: CSVEKDRWMDGYTF. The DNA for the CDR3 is TGCAGCGTTGAGAAAGACAGGTGGATGGATGGCTACACCTTC. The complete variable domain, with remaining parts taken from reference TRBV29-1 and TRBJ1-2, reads SAVISQKPSRDICQRGTSLTIQCQVDSQVTMMFWYRQQPGQSLTLIATANQGSEATYESGFVIDKFPISRPNLTFSTLTVSNMSPEDSSIYLCSVEKDRWMDGYTFGSGTRLTVV.

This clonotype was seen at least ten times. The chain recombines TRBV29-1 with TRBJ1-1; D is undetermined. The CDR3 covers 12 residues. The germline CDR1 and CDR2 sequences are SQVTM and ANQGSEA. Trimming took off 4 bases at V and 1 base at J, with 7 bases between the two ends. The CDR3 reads CSVVRQNTEAFF. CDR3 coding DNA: TGCAGCGTTGTCAGACAGAACACTGAAGCTTTCTTT.

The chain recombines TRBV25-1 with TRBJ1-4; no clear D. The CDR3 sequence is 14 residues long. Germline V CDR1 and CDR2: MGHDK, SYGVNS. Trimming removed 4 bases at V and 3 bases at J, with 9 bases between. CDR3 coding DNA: TGTGCCAGCAGTGGAACGGGATCTAATGAAAAACTGTTTTTT. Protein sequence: CASSGTGSNEKLFF.

In nucleotides, the CDR3 is TGCGCCAGCAGCTTGGAGGGGCGAGCTTTCTTT. It codes for CASSLEGRAFF. This chain links TRBV5-1 with TRBJ1-1, with TRBD1 as a possible D gene (5 bases). V shed 0 bases and J shed 10 bases, with 7 bases lying between them. CDR3 length: 11 amino acids. Germline V lookup: CDR1 SGHRS, CDR2 YFSETQ.

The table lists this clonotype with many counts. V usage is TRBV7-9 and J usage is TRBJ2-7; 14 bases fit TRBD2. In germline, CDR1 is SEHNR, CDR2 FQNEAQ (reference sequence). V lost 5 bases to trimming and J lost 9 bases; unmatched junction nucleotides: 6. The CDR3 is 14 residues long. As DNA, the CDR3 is TGTGCCAGCAGCCCCGGGACTAGCGGGAGACGGCAGTACTTC. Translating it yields CASSPGTSGRRQYF.

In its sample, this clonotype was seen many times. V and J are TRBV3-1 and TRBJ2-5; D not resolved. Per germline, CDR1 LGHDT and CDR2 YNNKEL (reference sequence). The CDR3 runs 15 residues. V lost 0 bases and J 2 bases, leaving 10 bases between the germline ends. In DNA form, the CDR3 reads TGTGCCAGCAGCCAAGAGCGATCTTCTCAAGAGACCCAGTACTTC. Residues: CASSQERSSQETQYF.

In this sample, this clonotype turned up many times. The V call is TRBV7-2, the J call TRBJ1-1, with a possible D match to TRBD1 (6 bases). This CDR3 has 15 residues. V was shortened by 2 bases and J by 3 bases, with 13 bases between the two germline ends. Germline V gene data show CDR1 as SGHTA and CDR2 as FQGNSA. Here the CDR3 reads CASSLQGSGYTEAFF. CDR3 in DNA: TGTGCCAGCAGCTTACAGGGGTCGGGGTACACTGAAGCTTTCTTT.

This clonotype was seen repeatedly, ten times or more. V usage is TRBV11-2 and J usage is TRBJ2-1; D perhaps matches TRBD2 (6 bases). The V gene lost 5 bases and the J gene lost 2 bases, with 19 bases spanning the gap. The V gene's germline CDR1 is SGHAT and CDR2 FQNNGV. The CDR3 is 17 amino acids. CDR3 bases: TGTGCCAGCAGCCCAGCCCCGGGGCGGGGACCCTACAATGAGCAGTTCTTC. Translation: CASSPAPGRGPYNEQFF.

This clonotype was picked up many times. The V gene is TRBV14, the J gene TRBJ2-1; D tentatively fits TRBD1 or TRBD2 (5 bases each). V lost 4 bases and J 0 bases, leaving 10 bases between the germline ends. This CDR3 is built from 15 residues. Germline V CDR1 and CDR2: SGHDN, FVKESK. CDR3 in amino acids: CASSRGRSSYNEQFF. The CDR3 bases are TGTGCCAGCAGCCGGGGACGGAGCTCCTACAATGAGCAGTTCTTC. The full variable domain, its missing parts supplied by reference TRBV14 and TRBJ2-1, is EAGVTQFPSHSVIEKGQTVTLRCDPISGHDNLYWYRRVMGKEIKFLLHFVKESKQDESGMPNNRFLAERTGGTYSTLKVQPAELEDSGVYFCASSRGRSSYNEQFFGPGTRLTVL.

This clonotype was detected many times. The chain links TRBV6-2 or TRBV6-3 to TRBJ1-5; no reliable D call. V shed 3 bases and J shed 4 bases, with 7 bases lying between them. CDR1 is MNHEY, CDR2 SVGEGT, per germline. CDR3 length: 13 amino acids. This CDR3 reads CASSYRGNQPQHF. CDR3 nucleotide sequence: TGTGCCAGCAGTTATAGAGGGAATCAGCCCCAGCATTTT.

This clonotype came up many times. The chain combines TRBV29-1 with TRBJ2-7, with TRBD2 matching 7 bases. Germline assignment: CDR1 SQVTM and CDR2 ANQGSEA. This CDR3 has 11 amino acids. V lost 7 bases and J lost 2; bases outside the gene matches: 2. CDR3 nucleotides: TGCAGCGCGGGAGGAGCCTACGAGCAGTACTTC. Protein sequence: CSAGGAYEQYF.

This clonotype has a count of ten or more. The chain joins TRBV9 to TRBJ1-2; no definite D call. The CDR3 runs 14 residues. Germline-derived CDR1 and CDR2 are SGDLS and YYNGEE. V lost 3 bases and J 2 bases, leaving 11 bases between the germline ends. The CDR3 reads CASSGDGTNYGYTF. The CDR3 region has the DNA TGTGCCAGCAGCGGAGACGGAACGAACTATGGCTACACCTTC.

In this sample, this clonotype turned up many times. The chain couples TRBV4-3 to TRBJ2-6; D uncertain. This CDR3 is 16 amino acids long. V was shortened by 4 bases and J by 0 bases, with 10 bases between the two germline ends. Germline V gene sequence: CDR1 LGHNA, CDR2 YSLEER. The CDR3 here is CASSPDTSSGANVLTF. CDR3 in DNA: TGCGCCAGCAGCCCTGACACCAGCTCTGGGGCCAACGTCCTGACTTTC.

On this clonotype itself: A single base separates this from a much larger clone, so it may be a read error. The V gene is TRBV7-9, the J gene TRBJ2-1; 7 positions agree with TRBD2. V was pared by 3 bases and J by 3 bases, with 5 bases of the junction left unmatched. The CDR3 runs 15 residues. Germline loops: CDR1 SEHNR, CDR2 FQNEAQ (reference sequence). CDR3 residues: CASSFLAEGYNEQFF. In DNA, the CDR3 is TGTGCCAGCAGCTTCCTAGCGGAAGGCTACAATGAGCAGTTCTTC. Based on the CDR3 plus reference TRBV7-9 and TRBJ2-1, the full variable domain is DTGVSQNPRHKITKRGQNVTFRCDPISEHNRLYWYRQTLGQGPEFLTYFQNEAQLEKSRLLSDRFSAERPKGSFSTLEIQRTEQGDSAMYLCASSFLAEGYNEQFFGPGTRLTVL.

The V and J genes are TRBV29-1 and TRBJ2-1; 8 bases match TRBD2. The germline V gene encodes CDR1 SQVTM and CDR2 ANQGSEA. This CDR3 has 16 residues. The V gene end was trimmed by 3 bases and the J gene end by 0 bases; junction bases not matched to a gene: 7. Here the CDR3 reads CSVDGAGGSSYNEQFF. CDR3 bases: TGCAGCGTTGATGGCGCGGGAGGCAGCTCCTACAATGAGCAGTTCTTC.